Here is one T cell receptor beta chain with its context. Which antigen it targets is not known. No much larger clone is present one base from it, and per-base qualities are unavailable. These data belong to a study of shared clonotypes between healthy human individuals (dated by TCRdb to 2018 to 2020). A note on the overall study: The cohort comprised two women and a few men aged 18 to 49 years. For each donor, CD4 naive and CD4 memory were each run on three plates, CD8 naive on two plates, and CD8 memory on one plate. To estimate repertoire size and how much clonotypes are shared between individuals, the study performed deep sequencing of blood TCR repertoires from a handful of healthy adults. To increase sequencing depth and limit assay-specific biases, different laboratories used diverse techniques to prepare libraries and sequence TCR repertoires. Each donor's leukapheresis produced roughly between roughly 0.9 and 8.9 billion PBMCs. Overall study results and their limits: Pairwise subsampling led to the expectation that sequencing depth would affect the degree of clonotype sharing among donors. Naive subsets generally had larger estimated clonotype richness than memory subsets. Even with the large sequencing depth, rarefaction of the sorted-subset datasets indicated that sequencing was incomplete. Roughly 5.2% of naive CD4, 3.5% of naive CD8, about 2.4% of memory CD4, and about 0.4% of memory CD8 clonotypes were shared across several donors. Compared with non-shared clonotypes, clonotypes shared by all four sorted-subset donors had higher generation probabilities. The genetic and exposure-history diversity represented was limited by the small number of donors. Sampling was restricted to blood, and TCR repertoires in tissue are likely to differ from TCR repertoires in blood.

Healthy HIV-negative adults with no recently reported acute infections or vaccinations were included as donors. Every donor was a Caucasian adult residing in Nashville, Tennessee, USA. Magnetic negative selection was used to enrich CD4+ T cells, after which naive cells were positively selected on CD45RA and the negative fraction became the memory subset. After blood collection by leukapheresis, PBMCs were isolated using Ficoll-Histopaque density gradient centrifugation and then cryopreserved in the vapor phase of liquid nitrogen. Analytical flow cytometry was used to check the purity and quantity of every magnetically sorted T cell population. From each sorted fraction, genomic DNA was isolated and quantified by UV absorbance on a Nanodrop 2000c. CDR1 and CDR2, looked up from the germline V gene, are MDHEN and SYDVKM. V is pared back by 7 bases and J by 0 bases, with 7 bases lying between the germline termini. From the cysteine up to the phenylalanine, the CDR3 has a length of 12 residues. The read is trimmed to its CDR3 DNA, 36 bases read in frame from base 1.

Using the deep immunoSEQ assay, TCR CDR3 regions were amplified from genomic DNA by multiplex PCR. For each cell subset, the extracted genomic DNA was distributed evenly across all wells of several immunoSEQ 96-well plates, and each plate served as one replicate. Each replicate PCR for sorted subsets received around 200 ng genomic DNA, equal to roughly 33,000 T cell genomes. Purified libraries were quantified with a Qubit 3.0 fluorometer, sized on a Bioanalyzer 2100, and re-quantified with the KAPA Library Quantification kit. A separate single-read 150-cycle Illumina NextSeq 550 flow cell was used to sequence each immunoSEQ 96-well plate. The study's own analysis went as follows. Because the immunoSEQ output included only junctional sequences and no quality scores, the filtering could not be the same as the filtering used for full-length reads. To assign V/J genes and CDR3, sequences were annotated against IMGT germline references using PyIR, a Python wrapper for IgBLAST v1.9. Reads were removed for weak V/J assignments (E-value above 1e-6), missing CDR3, stop codons, out-of-frame junctions, or ambiguous translated residues. V3J clonotypes were defined as sequences sharing an identical inferred V gene, J gene, and CDR3 amino acid sequence. Percentage overlap between repertoires was computed as shared unique clonotypes divided by the size of the smaller repertoire. Three approaches were used to assess repertoire richness: RTK rarefaction, the Chao1 estimator, and Recon v2.1 estimates of unobserved clonotypes. Generation probabilities for all TCRbeta clonotypes obtained by the gDNA method from several donors were computed using OLGA. TCRdb holds this immuneACCESS table with in-frame rearrangements only. Some clones are missing; in checked studies, unresolved V genes explain under half, and the rest has no known cause. The V and J calls and clone size were taken over from that table, and D and trimming were inferred from the DNA. The sample data list approximately 700,000 clones, and around four fifths of these were observed just once. The top ten hold more than 1.5% of the sample.

Sequenced material: memory CD4+ T cells sorted from blood. Per the publication, the cell subset or site label means: CD45RA-negative fraction. This receptor chain uses TRBV28 and TRBJ2-7, with the D gene not clear enough to name. The sequence derives from a woman in her 30s in good health. The CDR3 has the sequence CASTGSSYEQYF. The bases read TGTGCCAGCACGGGTAGCTCCTACGAGCAGTACTTC.